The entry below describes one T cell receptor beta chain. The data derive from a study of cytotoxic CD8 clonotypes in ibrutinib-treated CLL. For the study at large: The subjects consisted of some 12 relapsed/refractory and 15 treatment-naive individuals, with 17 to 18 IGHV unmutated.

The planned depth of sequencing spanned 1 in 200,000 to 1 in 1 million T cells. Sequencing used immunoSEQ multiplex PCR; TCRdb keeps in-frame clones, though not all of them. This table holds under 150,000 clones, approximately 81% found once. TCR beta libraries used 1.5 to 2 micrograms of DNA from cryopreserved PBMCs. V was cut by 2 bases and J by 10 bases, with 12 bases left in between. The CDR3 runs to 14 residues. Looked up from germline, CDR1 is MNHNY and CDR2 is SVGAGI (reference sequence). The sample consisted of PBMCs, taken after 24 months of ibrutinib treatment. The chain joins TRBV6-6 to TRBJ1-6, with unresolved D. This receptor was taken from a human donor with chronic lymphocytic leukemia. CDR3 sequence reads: CASSYVGNGSPLHF. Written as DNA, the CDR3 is TGTGCCAGCAGTTACGTAGGGAATGGATCACCCCTCCACTTT.